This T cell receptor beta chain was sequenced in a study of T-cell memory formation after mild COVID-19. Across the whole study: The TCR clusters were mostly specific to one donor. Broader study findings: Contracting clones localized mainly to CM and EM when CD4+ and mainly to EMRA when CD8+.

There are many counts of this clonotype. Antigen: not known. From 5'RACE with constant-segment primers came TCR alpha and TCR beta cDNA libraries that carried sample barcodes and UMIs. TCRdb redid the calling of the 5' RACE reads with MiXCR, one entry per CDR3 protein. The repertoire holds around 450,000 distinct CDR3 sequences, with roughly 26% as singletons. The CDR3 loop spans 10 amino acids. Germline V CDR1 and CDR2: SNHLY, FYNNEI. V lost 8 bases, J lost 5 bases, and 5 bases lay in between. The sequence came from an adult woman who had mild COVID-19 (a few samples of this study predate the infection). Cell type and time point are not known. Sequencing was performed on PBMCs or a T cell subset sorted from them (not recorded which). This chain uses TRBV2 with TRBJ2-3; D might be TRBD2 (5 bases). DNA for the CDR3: TGTGCCAGCGGGAGAGATACGCAGTATTTT. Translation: CASGRDTQYF.